This T cell receptor beta chain came from a study of blood T cell repertoires in COVID-19. The wider study: Material from acute and convalescent COVID-19 was sourced from the United States, Italy and Spain. Nucleic acid was either cDNA or gDNA, and it came from T cells, B-cell-depleted T cells, or PBMCs.

Per germline, CDR1 LGHNA and CDR2 YNFKEQ. V lost 0 bases, J lost 3 bases, and 7 bases lay in between. The CDR3 runs to 14 residues. Per the authors' pipeline: For nucleated cells, counts were estimated from reference gene primer amplification. Sequenced by immunoSEQ multiplex PCR; TCRdb stores in-frame clones only, minus some. V and J calls and clone size are given by that table; D and trimming were obtained from the DNA. This table has roughly 300,000 clones, approximately 89% appearing once. The sample was peripheral blood. The TCR was taken from a woman aged 50 to 60 who had recovered from COVID-19. The chain is built from TRBV4-2 and TRBJ2-3; no clear D. The CDR3 bases are TGTGCCAGCAGCCAAGAGGCCAGAACAGATACGCAGTATTTT. Encoded protein: CASSQEARTDTQYF.